This is a list of T cell receptor beta chains from one sample in a study of blood T cell repertoires in COVID-19. Only in-frame clones appear in the TCRdb table, and some are missing; sequencing was by immunoSEQ multiplex PCR. Seen here are about 200,000 clones, around 86% observed once, and the top ten hold about 6%. The sequenced sample was peripheral blood. These receptor sequences come from a man aged 55 to 70 who had recovered from COVID-19. Both conserved end residues are trimmed from each CDR3. Each record gives: V gene, CDR3 protein.

v_call: TRBV3-1/TRBV3-2
cdr3_aa: ASNHRGMYTGELF

v_call: TRBV9
cdr3_aa: ASSVEAEGGYEQY

v_call: TRBV7-2
cdr3_aa: ASSPSWTAQETQY

v_call: TRBV2
cdr3_aa: ASSGPTSRTDTQY

v_call: TRBV7-2
cdr3_aa: ASSLAVSGGGNYGYT

v_call: TRBV18
cdr3_aa: ASSPTGAAEAF

v_call: TRBV5-1
cdr3_aa: ASSLAMTSGSYEQY

v_call: TRBV18
cdr3_aa: ASSPPMQGSYNEQF

v_call: TRBV7-3
cdr3_aa: ASSSHRNTEAF

v_call: TRBV3-1/TRBV3-2
cdr3_aa: ASSQEMGLGSPLH

v_call: TRBV11-2
cdr3_aa: ASSFDRPNYEQY

v_call: TRBV14
cdr3_aa: ASSRLTFPGQGNYGYT

v_call: TRBV5-4
cdr3_aa: ASSLDGKREREQY

v_call: TRBV11-3
cdr3_aa: ASSFPEVTGNTIY

v_call: TRBV19
cdr3_aa: ASRTVGGVTYNSPLH

v_call: TRBV13
cdr3_aa: ASSLQGAVTEAF

v_call: TRBV10-2
cdr3_aa: ASSGTGAQYNEQF

v_call: TRBV18
cdr3_aa: ASSPVATDTGELF

v_call: TRBV24-1
cdr3_aa: ATSDHGGANTEAF

v_call: TRBV6-4
cdr3_aa: ASSDSARASGRVPGELF

v_call: TRBV6-5
cdr3_aa: ASRGSRVQPQH

v_call: TRBV28
cdr3_aa: ASSLYGGRSYEQY

v_call: TRBV7-2
cdr3_aa: ASSLSGLLGGEQF

v_call: TRBV29-1
cdr3_aa: SARQGPQETQY

v_call: TRBV6-5
cdr3_aa: ASREGVDTQY

v_call: TRBV11-2
cdr3_aa: ASSRGQAYEQY

v_call: TRBV19
cdr3_aa: ASSIRIGSSYEQY

v_call: TRBV7-9
cdr3_aa: ASSSSIGTGGNEQF

v_call: TRBV7-9
cdr3_aa: ASSLDREFPYEQY

v_call: TRBV5-4
cdr3_aa: ASSVDRAGAF

v_call: TRBV19
cdr3_aa: ASSTASHNQPQH

v_call: TRBV4-2
cdr3_aa: ASSQDHQRVYRGADTQY

v_call: TRBV20-1
cdr3_aa: SAADNEQY

v_call: TRBV5-1
cdr3_aa: ASTPGGAFREQY

v_call: TRBV5-1
cdr3_aa: ASSSGQVGTGELF

v_call: TRBV5-1
cdr3_aa: ASSFGTGIYGYT

v_call: TRBV5-4
cdr3_aa: ASSSGFRQGAGETQY

v_call: TRBV5-4
cdr3_aa: ASSLEVAGGRETQY

v_call: TRBV27
cdr3_aa: ASRSTSTDTQY

v_call: TRBV7-2
cdr3_aa: ASSLDRGSSYEQY

v_call: TRBV27
cdr3_aa: ASSSATGMWGSNQPQH